These 19 T cell receptor beta chains were sequenced from one sample in a study of blood T cell repertoires in COVID-19. The assay was immunoSEQ multiplex PCR, and TCRdb's table has in-frame clones only and misses some. The sample records about 230,000 clones, around 80% being singletons. Sequenced material: peripheral blood. The receptors derive from a man older than 75 with acute or convalescent COVID-19.

The V call is TRBV7-9, the J call TRBJ1-2; 9 bases map to TRBD1. Germline CDR1 SEHNR, CDR2 FQNEAQ (reference sequence). Trimming at V came to 4 bases and at J to 1 base, leaving 7 bases not matched to a gene. The CDR3 runs 16 residues. CDR3 protein: CASSSWGQGNNYGYTF. The DNA for the CDR3 is TGTGCCAGCAGCTCGTGGGGACAGGGAAATAACTATGGCTACACCTTC.

V gene TRBV10-1 combines with J gene TRBJ2-1; TRBD2 matches 12 bases. V was pared by 0 bases and J by 0 bases, with 9 bases of the junction left unmatched. Per germline, CDR1 WNHNN and CDR2 SYGVQD (reference sequence). The CDR3 contains 20 residues. The CDR3 protein is CASSESTPSGRAISYNEQFF. For the CDR3, the DNA is TGCGCCAGCAGTGAGTCGACTCCTAGCGGGAGGGCCATCTCCTACAATGAGCAGTTCTTC.

This clone was seen only a few times. The V gene is TRBV7-9, the J gene TRBJ1-5, with D unresolved. V lost 1 base and J 0 bases, leaving 10 bases between the germline ends. This CDR3 has 16 residues. CDR1 SEHNR and CDR2 FQNEAQ come from the germline V gene (reference sequence). CDR3: CASSLGLSVSNQPQHF. The DNA for the CDR3 is TGTGCCAGCAGCTTAGGGTTGTCGGTTAGCAATCAGCCCCAGCATTTT.

The CDR3 spells CASSRRLTDNQPQHF. The CDR3 DNA reads TGTGCCAGCAGTCGCCGCCTCACAGACAATCAGCCCCAGCATTTT. The V and J genes are TRBV6-5 and TRBJ1-5; D gene uncertain. Germline V CDR1 and CDR2: MNHEY, SVGAGI. This CDR3 is built from 15 residues. Trimming left V 5 bases short and J 3 bases short, with 14 bases between.

The chain uses TRBV5-1 and TRBJ2-5, with a tentative D call TRBD1 (5 bases). From germline, CDR1 is SGHRS and CDR2 YFSETQ. Trimming took off 3 bases at V and 2 bases at J, with 8 bases between the two ends. CDR3 length equals 13 residues. The CDR3: CASSWTTQETQYF. The CDR3 DNA is TGCGCCAGCAGCTGGACAACGCAAGAGACCCAGTACTTC.

This chain connects TRBV9 to TRBJ2-5; weak D call: TRBD1 (5 bases). Germline assignment: CDR1 SGDLS and CDR2 YYNGEE. The CDR3 length is 16 residues. Between the trimmed V and J ends, which lost 0 bases and 2 bases, there was a span of 14 bases. The CDR3 loop is CASSVGGGAGQETQYF. CDR3 in DNA: TGTGCCAGCAGCGTAGGGGGCGGTGCTGGGCAAGAGACCCAGTACTTC.

This clone appeared many times. This rearrangement joins TRBV2 to TRBJ1-2, with a tentative D call TRBD1 (5 bases). CDR3 size: 17 residues. Germline values: CDR1 SNHLY, CDR2 FYNNEI. Trimming cost V 2 bases and J 5 bases, with 21 bases left between them. CDR3 region: CASSETGSRDLGYGYTF. The CDR3 DNA reads TGTGCCAGCAGTGAAACGGGGAGCCGGGACTTGGGGTATGGCTACACCTTC.

This clone was recorded once. The CDR3, as DNA: TGTGCCAGCAGTTACCCCGGACAGGGGGATACGCAGTATTTT. This translates into CASSYPGQGDTQYF. The genes are TRBV6-5 and TRBJ2-3; 9 bases are shared with TRBD1. Looked up from germline, CDR1 is MNHEY and CDR2 is SVGAGI. This CDR3 is 14 amino acids long. The trim removed 2 bases at V and 6 bases at J, leaving 3 bases unmatched.

The chain couples TRBV7-2 to TRBJ2-1; 9 nucleotides agree with TRBD1. V trimming: 3 bases; J trimming: 7 bases; junction bases outside the gene matches: 10. The CDR3 has 16 residues. The germline V gene has CDR1 SGHTA and CDR2 FQGNSA. CDR3 DNA sequence: TGTGCCAGCAGCTTTACCGGGACAGGGTTTCGGAATGAGCAGTTCTTC. Protein sequence: CASSFTGTGFRNEQFF.

This clone has more than one count but fewer than ten. This chain uses TRBV18 with TRBJ2-7; 7 bases agree with TRBD1. After removal of 6 bases from V and 4 bases from J, the junction contained 6 bases not matched to a gene. The CDR3 totals 13 residues. The germline gives CDR1 KGHSH, CDR2 LQKENI. The CDR3 reads CASSGDSEYEQYF. The CDR3 nucleotides read TGTGCCAGCTCGGGGGACAGTGAGTACGAGCAGTACTTC.

The rearrangement links TRBV6-5 to TRBJ2-7; 9 bases agree with TRBD1. CDR3 length: 15 amino acids. V lost 0 bases to trimming and J lost 5 bases; unmatched junction nucleotides: 5. Germline values: CDR1 MNHEY, CDR2 SVGAGI. The CDR3 DNA reads as TGTGCCAGCAGTTACTCGAGGGACAGGGACCACGAGCAGTACTTC. Protein: CASSYSRDRDHEQYF.

This rearrangement joins TRBV7-9 to TRBJ2-1; a possible D gene is TRBD1 (6 bases). This CDR3 region has 16 residues. Trimming removed 5 bases from V and 6 bases from J, with 20 bases in between. CDR1 is SEHNR, CDR2 FQNEAQ, per germline (reference sequence). CDR3 sequence: CASSKLGTSTSNEQFF. As DNA, the CDR3 is TGTGCCAGCAGCAAACTCGGGACATCGACCAGCAATGAGCAGTTCTTC.

DNA for the CDR3: TGTGCCAGCAGAAGACCTCCGGGACAGAGCTACGAGCAGTACTTC. It translates to CASRRPPGQSYEQYF. This sequence joins TRBV28 and TRBJ2-7, with 7 bases lining up with TRBD1. The CDR3 is 15 amino acids. Germline V gene sequence: CDR1 MDHEN, CDR2 SYDVKM. With 6 bases clipped from V and 3 bases from J, the junction kept 11 bases outside the gene matches.

The chain has TRBV27 and TRBJ2-1; TRBD2 might be the D (5 bases). This CDR3 has 15 residues. CDR1 is MNHEY, CDR2 SMNVEV, per germline (reference sequence). The V and J ends lost 2 bases and 3 bases respectively, with 11 bases between them. The CDR3: CASSLGLAGYNEQFF. CDR3 nucleotide sequence: TGTGCCAGCAGTTTAGGGCTAGCAGGCTACAATGAGCAGTTCTTC.

The rearrangement joins TRBV7-9 to TRBJ2-7; TRBD1 matches 7 bases. CDR3 size: 15 residues. Germline CDR1 and CDR2: SEHNR and FQNEAQ (reference sequence). The V and J ends lost 5 bases and 2 bases, in that order; junction bases with no gene match: 9. CDR3 region: CASSPVGQGAYEQYF. The DNA of the CDR3 is TGTGCCAGCAGCCCGGTAGGGCAGGGGGCCTACGAGCAGTACTTC.

The V and J genes are TRBV12-3 or TRBV12-4 and TRBJ1-6, with no clear D. Trimming removed 6 bases from V and 9 bases from J, with 9 bases in between. The CDR3 totals 12 residues. The CDR3 bases are TGTGCCAGCAGCAGTTTCCCTTCACCCCTCCACTTT. It specifies CASSSFPSPLHF.

The rearrangement uses TRBV27 and TRBJ1-2; 7 bases are shared with TRBD1. Looked up from germline, CDR1 is MNHEY and CDR2 is SMNVEV (reference sequence). The V segment lost 4 bases and the J segment 3 bases; nucleotides outside the gene matches: 5. This CDR3 is 14 amino acids long. CDR3 amino acids: CASSSTGIDYGYTF. CDR3 nucleotide sequence: TGTGCCAGCAGTTCGACAGGGATTGACTATGGCTACACCTTC.

The V and J genes are TRBV11-2 and TRBJ2-7; 10 positions agree with TRBD2. V was clipped by 4 bases and J by 3 bases; unmatched bases: 3. CDR3 length: 14 amino acids. Germline V gene lookup returns CDR1 SGHAT and CDR2 FQNNGV. The CDR3 loop is CASSSSGGDYEQYF. For the CDR3, the DNA is TGTGCCAGCAGCTCCAGCGGGGGGGACTACGAGCAGTACTTC.

The CDR3 sequence: CASSLVSGVTYEQYF. The CDR3 bases are TGTGCCAGCAGCTTAGTCAGCGGGGTCACCTACGAGCAGTACTTC. The chain is built from TRBV7-9 and TRBJ2-7; 7 positions agree with TRBD2. The CDR3 is 15 residues long. J gave up 2 bases and V 1 base, and 5 bases lay outside the gene matches. In germline, CDR1 is SEHNR, CDR2 FQNEAQ (reference sequence).